The rows below give T cell receptor beta chains drawn from one sample of a study of T cell responses to AZD1222 COVID-19 vaccine. Repertoires were generated with immunoSEQ multiplex PCR, while TCRdb's copy carries only in-frame clones and drops some. This table has 98,000 or so clones, over 90% appearing once. The sample was peripheral blood, taken on day 0 of AZD1222 vaccination. The origin of the receptors is an adult in good health. The CDR3 runs from the conserved cysteine through the conserved F or W. A D gene is named only where the DNA matches it firmly. Some rows mark clone size as missing; the rest say once, few, many or name a class of expanded clone.

D gene,V gene,clone size,J gene,CDR3 DNA,CDR3 protein
-,TRBV7-2,-,TRBJ1-5,TGTGCCAGCAGCCCCTATGGGAACAATCAGCCCCAGCATTTT,CASSPYGNNQPQHF
-,TRBV7-3,-,TRBJ2-3,TGTGCCAGCAGCTTATTGGGCACAAGCACAGATACGCAGTATTTT,CASSLLGTSTDTQYF
TRBD1,TRBV6-5,-,TRBJ1-2,TGTGCCAGCAGACTCCGGGACAGGGGTTACTATGGCTACACCTTC,CASRLRDRGYYGYTF
TRBD2,TRBV7-3,-,TRBJ2-2,TGTGCCAGCAGCCAACGAGGGACTAGCGGGAGGTTGGGCACCGGGGAGCTGTTTTTT,CASSQRGTSGRLGTGELFF
TRBD2,TRBV11-3,-,TRBJ2-3,TGTGCCAGCAGCTTATCGGGGGGGACAGATACGCAGTATTTT,CASSLSGGTDTQYF
-,TRBV9,-,TRBJ2-7,TGTGCCAGCAGCGTAGATACAGGCGTTGGTAACGAGCAGTACTTC,CASSVDTGVGNEQYF
TRBD2,TRBV5-1,-,TRBJ2-3,TGCGCCAGCAGCTCGGGGAGTGCGGGAGGTGACACAGATACGCAGTATTTT,CASSSGSAGGDTDTQYF
-,TRBV29-1,-,TRBJ1-2,TGCAGCGTCTCTGACACTTTCGAGGGCTACACCTTC,CSVSDTFEGYTF
-,TRBV4-1,-,TRBJ1-5,TGCGCCAGCAGCCAAGCGGGATTCAATCAGCCCCAGCATTTT,CASSQAGFNQPQHF
-,TRBV6-5,once,TRBJ2-3,TGTGCCAGCTCCCCGGGACTTAACACAGATACGCAGTATTTT,CASSPGLNTDTQYF
TRBD1,TRBV18,-,TRBJ2-4,TGTGCCAGCTCCTGGACAGGGGGCGAGGACATTCAGTACTTC,CASSWTGGEDIQYF
-,TRBV2,-,TRBJ1-4,TGTGCCAGCATCGGAGCCGGGGGCGGTGATACTAATGAAAAACTGTTTTTT,CASIGAGGGDTNEKLFF
TRBD1,TRBV18,-,TRBJ1-4,TGTGCCAGCTCAGGGGACAGGGGGTTAGGAAAACTGTTTTTT,CASSGDRGLGKLFF
-,TRBV19,-,TRBJ1-2,TGTGCCAGTAGTATTCCCTCACGGGGGGGCTACACCTTC,CASSIPSRGGYTF
-,TRBV3-1/TRBV3-2,-,TRBJ2-7,TGTGCCAGCAGCCAAGAATGGCGATCCAATACCTACGAGCAGTACTTC,CASSQEWRSNTYEQYF
-,TRBV14,-,TRBJ1-2,TGTGCCAGCAGCCGTGGGAGGAACTATGGCTACACCTTC,CASSRGRNYGYTF
-,TRBV19,-,TRBJ1-4,TGTGCCAGTAGATCCGGGGGGACGGATAATGAAAAACTGTTTTTT,CASRSGGTDNEKLFF
TRBD2,TRBV6-5,-,TRBJ2-1,TGTGCCAGCAGCCTGCGGGAGACTGACAATGAGCAGTTCTTC,CASSLRETDNEQFF
-,TRBV6-5,-,TRBJ1-1,TGTGCCAGCAGTTACAGTAACTCGGTGAACACTGAAGCTTTCTTT,CASSYSNSVNTEAFF
-,TRBV11-3,-,TRBJ2-7,TGTGCCAGCAGCTTATCCCCCCACGAGCAGTACTTC,CASSLSPHEQYF
-,TRBV2,-,TRBJ1-2,TGTGCCAGCAGTGGGACATCAGCGAACTATGGCTACACCTTC,CASSGTSANYGYTF
-,TRBV27,-,TRBJ1-1,TGTGCCAGCAGTTTAGGTCGGGACGGCTACACTGAAGCTTTCTTT,CASSLGRDGYTEAFF
-,TRBV28,-,TRBJ2-7,TGTGCCAGCAACAGGGTCGGCCTCTACGAGCAGTACTTC,CASNRVGLYEQYF
TRBD1,TRBV6-5,-,TRBJ1-1,TGTGCCAGCAGTTACCCAGGACAGGGTCAAGAAGCTTTCTTT,CASSYPGQGQEAFF
-,TRBV28,-,TRBJ2-7,TGTGCCAGCAGTCCCGACTCCTACTCCTACGAGCAGTACTTC,CASSPDSYSYEQYF
-,TRBV20-1,-,TRBJ2-7,TGCAGCCCTCTACGCCACGAGCAGTACTTC,CSPLRHEQYF
-,TRBV5-4,-,TRBJ1-4,TGTGCCAGCAGCGCCTTGATGGGTGAAAAACTGTTTTTT,CASSALMGEKLFF
TRBD2,TRBV9,few,TRBJ2-1,TGTGCCAGCAGCGTAGCTAGCGGGAGAATCTCCTACAATGAGCAGTTCTTC,CASSVASGRISYNEQFF
-,TRBV6-2/TRBV6-3,-,TRBJ1-3,TGTGCCAGCAGTTACGCGGTGTCCCCTGGAAACACCATATATTTT,CASSYAVSPGNTIYF
-,TRBV6-2/TRBV6-3,-,TRBJ2-7,TGTGCCAGCAGTCGCACCTACGAGCAGTACTTC,CASSRTYEQYF
-,TRBV9,-,TRBJ1-3,TGTGCCAGCAGCGTAGGCGGAATCTCTGGAAACACCATATATTTT,CASSVGGISGNTIYF
-,TRBV11-3,-,TRBJ2-7,TGTGCCAGCAGCCCGGGACACTCCTACGAGCAGTACTTC,CASSPGHSYEQYF